This T cell receptor beta chain was documented in a study of cytomegalovirus exposure and HLA in healthy donors. The primer mix had 60 Vbeta and 13 Jbeta primers. The repertoire was sequenced with immunoSEQ multiplex PCR; TCRdb's copy has only in-frame clones and lacks some. The table has approximately 210,000 clones, about 80% seen once. The CDR3 length is 13 residues. V lost 1 base, J lost 4 bases, and 3 bases stayed unmatched. CDR1 is GTSNPN and CDR2 is SVGIG in the germline V gene (reference sequence). J is TRBJ1-2 and V is TRBV30; TRBD1 aligns across 7 bases. The TCR comes from a woman between 45 and 60 years old in good health and CMV-seropositive. Input material: PBMCs. The CDR3 loop reads CAWSAGQLYGYTF. CDR3 bases: TGTGCCTGGAGTGCGGGACAGCTCTATGGCTACACCTTC.